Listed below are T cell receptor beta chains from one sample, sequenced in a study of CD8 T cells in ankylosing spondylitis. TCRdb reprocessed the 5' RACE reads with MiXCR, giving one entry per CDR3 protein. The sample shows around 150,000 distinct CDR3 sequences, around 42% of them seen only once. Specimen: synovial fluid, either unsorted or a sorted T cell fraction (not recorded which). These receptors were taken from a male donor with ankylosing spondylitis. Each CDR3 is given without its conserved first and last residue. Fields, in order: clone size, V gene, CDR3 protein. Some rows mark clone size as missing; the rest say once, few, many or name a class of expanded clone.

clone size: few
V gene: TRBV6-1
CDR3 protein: ASRSTPHSNNEQF

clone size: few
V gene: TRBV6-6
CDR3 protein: ASKDRTSYEQY

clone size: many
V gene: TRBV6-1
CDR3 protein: ASRRQGTYNEQF

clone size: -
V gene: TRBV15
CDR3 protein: ATSRRISGANVLT

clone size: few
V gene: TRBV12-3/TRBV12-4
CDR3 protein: ASRRGEADEAF

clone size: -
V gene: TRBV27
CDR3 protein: ASSTLAGTVGTQY

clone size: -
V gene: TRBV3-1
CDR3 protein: ASSRGTGGNQPQH

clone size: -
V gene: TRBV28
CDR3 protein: ASSFGPAPWDANTGELF

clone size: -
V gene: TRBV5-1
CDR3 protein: ASSWPAGGDTQY

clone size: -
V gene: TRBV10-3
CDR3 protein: AIREPGQGFEQY

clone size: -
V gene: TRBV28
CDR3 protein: ASSYGGDNEQF

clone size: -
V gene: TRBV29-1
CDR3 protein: SVARGGNEQF

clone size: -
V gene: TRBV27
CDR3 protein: ASSSTNSYEQY

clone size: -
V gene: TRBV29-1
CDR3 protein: SGGVEAGEQF

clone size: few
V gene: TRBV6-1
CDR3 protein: ASSEGQGFDEQY

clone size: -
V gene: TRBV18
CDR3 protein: ASSLQQASEQY

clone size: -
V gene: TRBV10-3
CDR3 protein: AISARFRGRNGEKLF

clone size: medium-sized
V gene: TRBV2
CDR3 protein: ASIPLEGGVGNEQF

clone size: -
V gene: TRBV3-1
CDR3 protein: ASSQDPADTQY